What follows are 9 T cell receptor beta chains derived from one specimen sequenced in a study of cytomegalovirus exposure and HLA in healthy donors. The study ran its PCR with 60 Vbeta and 13 Jbeta primers. Profiling relied on immunoSEQ multiplex PCR, and the TCRdb table lists in-frame clones only, not all of them. This sample's table has over 65,000 clones. Source material: PBMCs. The source of these receptors is a man aged 30-40 years in good health and CMV-seronegative.

The V gene is TRBV4-1, the J gene TRBJ1-5; no clear D gene. CDR1 and CDR2 (germline): MGHRA, YSYEKL. CDR3 length: 14 residues. The V end lost 0 bases, the J end lost 5 bases, and 8 bases lay between the germline ends. Here the CDR3 DNA reads TGCGCCAGCAGCCAAGATCTGACTTATCAGCCCCAGCATTTT. It translates to CASSQDLTYQPQHF.

The chain recombines TRBV6-5 with TRBJ2-3, with 8 bases aligning to TRBD1. Looked up from germline, CDR1 is MNHEY and CDR2 is SVGAGI. The ends lost 0 bases at V and 1 base at J; junction bases unmatched: 0. This CDR3 is built from 15 residues. The DNA of the CDR3 is TGTGCCAGCAGTTACTCGGACAGGGGCACAGATACGCAGTATTTT. Protein: CASSYSDRGTDTQYF.

This sequence joins TRBV18 and TRBJ2-5; 8 bases fit TRBD2. The CDR3 sequence is 13 residues long. The V segment lost 6 bases and the J segment 1 base; nucleotides outside the gene matches: 1. Per germline, CDR1 KGHSH and CDR2 LQKENI. The DNA for the CDR3 is TGTGCCAGCTCCGGGACTAGCCAAGAGACCCAGTACTTC. Amino acid sequence: CASSGTSQETQYF.

The genes are TRBV7-3 and TRBJ2-5; TRBD2 matches 8 bases. V lost 1 base, J lost 4 bases, and 5 bases stayed unmatched. CDR1 and CDR2 from the germline V gene are SGHTA and FQGTGA. CDR3 length: 15 amino acids. The CDR3 nucleotides read TGTGCCAGCAGCTTAAGGGGACTAGAGGGAGAGACCCAGTACTTC. This translates into CASSLRGLEGETQYF.

The chain employs TRBV6-1 and TRBJ1-4; D might be TRBD1 (5 bases). CDR1 and CDR2 from the germline V gene are MNHNS and SASEGT. The CDR3 runs to 13 residues. V dropped 5 bases and J dropped 5 bases, with 9 bases sitting between them. CDR3 DNA sequence: TGTGCCAGCAGTTTTAACAGGAATGAAAAACTGTTTTTT. Its translation: CASSFNRNEKLFF.

J is TRBJ1-2 and V is TRBV29-1, with TRBD1 matching over 12 bases. There are 17 residues in the CDR3. With V trimmed by 7 bases and J by 2 bases, 14 bases remained unmatched. The germline CDR1 and CDR2 sequences are SQVTM and ANQGSEA. CDR3 DNA: TGCAGCGGCGGTCCCATCCGGGACAGGGGGCGCAACTATGGCTACACCTTC. As protein: CSGGPIRDRGRNYGYTF.

The chain employs TRBV11-2 and TRBJ2-2; a possible D gene is TRBD2 (6 bases). The germline V and J ends were trimmed by 5 bases and 4 bases, with 11 bases remaining between them. The CDR3 contains 14 residues. From germline, CDR1 is SGHAT and CDR2 FQNNGV. The CDR3 DNA reads TGTGCCAGCAGCAAGACTAGGAGCACCGGGGAGCTGTTTTTT. Encoded protein: CASSKTRSTGELFF.

V usage is TRBV7-2 and J usage is TRBJ2-1; 13 bases fit TRBD2. The J segment lost 8 bases and the V segment lost 5 bases, leaving 6 bases of the junction unmatched. Per the germline V gene, CDR1 is SGHTA and CDR2 is FQGNSA. The CDR3 length is 15 residues. For the CDR3, the DNA is TGTGCCAGCAGCCTCCGGACTAGCGGGAGTTATGAGCAGTTCTTC. Amino acid sequence: CASSLRTSGSYEQFF.

The chain recombines TRBV5-1 with TRBJ2-1; 12 bases align to TRBD2. This CDR3 has 16 amino acids. Trimming removed 3 bases from V and 4 bases from J; junction bases left unmatched: 5. Germline V lookup: CDR1 SGHRS, CDR2 YFSETQ. The CDR3 DNA follows: TGCGCCAGCAGCTCCGGACTAGCGGGACCTTACAATGAGCAGTTCTTC. Amino acid sequence: CASSSGLAGPYNEQFF.